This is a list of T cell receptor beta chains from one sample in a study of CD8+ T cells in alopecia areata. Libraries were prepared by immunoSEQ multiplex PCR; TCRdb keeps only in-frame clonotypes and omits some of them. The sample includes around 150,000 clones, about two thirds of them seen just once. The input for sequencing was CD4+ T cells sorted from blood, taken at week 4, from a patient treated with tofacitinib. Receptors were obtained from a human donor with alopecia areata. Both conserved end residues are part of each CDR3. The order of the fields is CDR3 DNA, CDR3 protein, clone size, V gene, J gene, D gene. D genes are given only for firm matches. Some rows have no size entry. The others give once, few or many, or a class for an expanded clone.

TGTGCCTGGAGGGGGCCTGGGGCCAACGTCCTGACTTTC,CAWRGPGANVLTF,.,TRBV30,TRBJ2-6,.
TGTGCCACCCAGCTCCGGGGGGGAGTCGGGGAGCTGTTTTTT,CATQLRGGVGELFF,.,TRBV15,TRBJ2-2,TRBD2
TGTGCCAGTGTAGGGGAGGGAGGATACAATGAGCAGTTCTTC,CASVGEGGYNEQFF,.,TRBV10-3,TRBJ2-1,TRBD2
TGTGCCAGCAGCGTAGGTGTGGGTCGCTCCTATAATTCACCCCTCCACTTT,CASSVGVGRSYNSPLHF,.,TRBV9,TRBJ1-6,.
TGTGCCTGGAAAGTTTCCACAGGGCCTCGTCAGCCCCAGCATTTT,CAWKVSTGPRQPQHF,.,TRBV30,TRBJ1-5,.
TGCAGCGTTATAAAGGCCTCCGAGCAGTACTTC,CSVIKASEQYF,.,TRBV29-1,TRBJ2-7,.
TGCAGCGTTGCGGCAGCAACTAGCACAGATACGCAGTATTTT,CSVAAATSTDTQYF,.,TRBV29-1,TRBJ2-3,.
TGTGCCTGGAGGGTAGCGGGGTACGCAGATACGCAGTATTTT,CAWRVAGYADTQYF,.,TRBV30,TRBJ2-3,TRBD2
TGTGCCTGGACCCAATTGGGGGCAGGGAGGGCTTTCTTT,CAWTQLGAGRAFF,.,TRBV30,TRBJ1-1,.
TGTGCCAGCAGCTTGACTAGCGGGGGGGTCTACAATGAGCAGTTCTTC,CASSLTSGGVYNEQFF,few,TRBV7-2,TRBJ2-1,TRBD2
TGTGCCTGGAGTGTACTTCAGGGGAATGGCTACACCTTC,CAWSVLQGNGYTF,.,TRBV30,TRBJ1-2,.
TGTGCCAGCAGTTTAGGTTGGGCTAGCCTGGGCACAGATACGCAGTATTTT,CASSLGWASLGTDTQYF,.,TRBV27,TRBJ2-3,.
TGTGCCTGGAGTGTACTCGATACGCAGTATTTT,CAWSVLDTQYF,.,TRBV30,TRBJ2-3,.
TGTGCCAGCAGCCCGGGCTTCGGCTCCTACGAGCAGTACTTC,CASSPGFGSYEQYF,few,TRBV7-2,TRBJ2-7,.
TGTGCCAGCAGTGCCTTAGGGAACAGCGAAGCTTTCTTT,CASSALGNSEAFF,.,TRBV25-1,TRBJ1-1,.
TGCAGCGTGGCACCGGGACAGACGAACTATGGCTACACCTTC,CSVAPGQTNYGYTF,few,TRBV29-1,TRBJ1-2,TRBD1
TGTGCCAGCACCGTGGGGCTCGCACGCTACGAGCAGTACTTC,CASTVGLARYEQYF,.,TRBV5-6,TRBJ2-7,.
TGCGCCAGCAGCGGACAGGGGGATAACACTGAAGCTTTCTTT,CASSGQGDNTEAFF,.,TRBV5-1,TRBJ1-1,TRBD1
TGTGCCAGCAGTTTGCCCACAGGGCAATCGGAGACCCAGTACTTC,CASSLPTGQSETQYF,.,TRBV5-4,TRBJ2-5,.
TGCGCCAGCAGTACCGGGACAGGCTCCTACGAGCAGTACTTC,CASSTGTGSYEQYF,.,TRBV5-1,TRBJ2-7,TRBD1
TGTGCCTGGAGAGGGCAGCTACTGAACACCGGGGAGCTGTTTTTT,CAWRGQLLNTGELFF,.,TRBV30,TRBJ2-2,.
TGTGCCAGCACTTCGGCAGGTCCCTACGAGCAGTACTTC,CASTSAGPYEQYF,few,TRBV7-9,TRBJ2-7,.
TGCAGCGGGTCAGGACAAAACGAGCAGTACTTC,CSGSGQNEQYF,few,TRBV29-1,TRBJ2-7,.